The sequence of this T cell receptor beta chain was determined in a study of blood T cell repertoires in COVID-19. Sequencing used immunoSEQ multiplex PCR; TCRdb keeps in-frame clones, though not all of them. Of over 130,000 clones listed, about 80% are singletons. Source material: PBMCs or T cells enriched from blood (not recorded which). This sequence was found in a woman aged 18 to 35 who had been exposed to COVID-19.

The CDR3 reads CASSIGQGVYGYTF. Here the CDR3 DNA reads TGTGCCAGTAGTATAGGCCAGGGTGTCTATGGCTACACCTTC. J is TRBJ1-2 and V is TRBV19, with D possibly being TRBD1 (5 bases). Per the germline V gene, CDR1 is LNHDA and CDR2 is SQIVND (reference sequence). V was shortened by 1 base and J by 4 bases, with 10 bases between the two germline ends. This CDR3 comprises 14 residues.